This is a list of T cell receptor beta chains from one sample in a study of PD-L1 blockade in urothelial cancer. TCRdb keeps only in-frame clones here, not all; method: immunoSEQ multiplex PCR. The sample lists about 36,000 clones; roughly 82% were seen once. The specimen was PBMCs, collected around atezolizumab (anti-PD-L1) treatment. These receptors came from a man aged 35 to 55 with urothelial cancer. Both conserved end residues are part of each CDR3. Each record gives: clone size, J gene, D gene, V gene, CDR3 protein. The D gene is left open where the match is weak. Rows give clone size only sometimes, using once, few, many, or a class for an expanded clone.

few | TRBJ2-3 | TRBD2 | TRBV4-3 | CASSQETSGKADTQYF
NA | TRBJ2-2 | TRBD2 | TRBV6-5 | CASSYLSGRAAGELFF
NA | TRBJ2-5 | TRBD2 | TRBV5-4 | CASSLGDYKETQYF
NA | TRBJ2-2 | TRBD1 | TRBV27 | CASSFQPGQGSGELFF
NA | TRBJ2-2 | TRBD2 | TRBV9 | CASSTRRGGARAGELFF
NA | TRBJ1-1 | NA | TRBV6-1 | CAIRGVTEAFF
NA | TRBJ1-2 | NA | TRBV28 | CASSLGEEGTWYGYTF
once | TRBJ1-1 | NA | TRBV7-9 | CASYRRDTEAFF
NA | TRBJ2-2 | NA | TRBV29-1 | CSVVIVPGELFF
NA | TRBJ2-5 | NA | TRBV5-1 | CASSFQSQETQYF
few | TRBJ2-1 | TRBD2 | TRBV4-1 | CASSQPGTSGKDEQFF
NA | TRBJ1-3 | TRBD1 | TRBV15 | CATGLPGQGRNTIYF
few | TRBJ1-1 | NA | TRBV4-1 | CASSQDRLRAFF
NA | TRBJ1-3 | NA | TRBV5-1 | CASSLFEVSSGNTIYF
NA | TRBJ1-1 | NA | TRBV6-5 | CASSYGTEDTEAFF